What follows is one TCR beta chain and its context. V shed 9 bases, J shed 0 bases, and the junction held 8 bases outside the gene matches. The germline gives CDR1 SNHLY, CDR2 FYNNEI. The CDR3 covers 14 residues. As handled by the study authors: Reference gene primers were amplified, and this amplification served to estimate nucleated cell counts. Using immunoSEQ multiplex PCR, the repertoire was profiled, and TCRdb retains in-frame clones only, with some absent. That table furnishes V, J and clone size, whereas the DNA furnished D and trimming. This sample has 140,000 or so clones, with more than 60% found just once. This entry is derived from a study of blood T cell repertoires in COVID-19. Overall study: Spain, Italy and the United States supplied samples that represented acute and convalescent COVID-19. Sample material is recorded as cDNA or gDNA derived from T cells, B-cell-depleted T cells, or PBMCs.

Material: peripheral blood. The chain joins TRBV2 to TRBJ2-7; 7 nucleotides agree with TRBD1. The clonotype was recovered from a woman aged 55-70 years with acute or convalescent COVID-19. The CDR3 here is CASIYRGSSYEQYF. The CDR3 coding sequence is TGTGCCAGTATTTACAGGGGTTCCTCCTACGAGCAGTACTTC.